The 9 T cell receptor beta chains presented below share a single source sample, sequenced in a study of T cell repertoires in cytomegalovirus infection (dated by TCRdb to the late 2010s). The run used an Illumina HiSeq 1500. The public reads were run again by TCRdb, first through fastp at Q25 and then through MiXCR, and only productive beta chains were kept. Each CDR3 protein appears once, grouped with its most common genes and DNA. This sample lists some 600,000 distinct CDR3 sequences; more than 20% were detected once. Around 7.6% of the sample rests with the top ten. The source material was CD8+ T cells from PBMCs. These receptor sequences come from a human donor in good health (CMV status not recorded). Some clones in this sample may be carry-over from other donors' samples.

This clonotype occurred many times. V and J are TRBV12-3 or TRBV12-4 and TRBJ2-3, with 8 bases identical to TRBD2. V lost 8 bases, J lost 4 bases, and 8 bases stayed unmatched. The CDR3 consists of 14 residues. The CDR3 reads CASSYGGGSDTQYF. The CDR3, as DNA: TGTGCCAGCTCCTACGGGGGGGGTTCAGATACGCAGTATTTT.

This clonotype was counted many times. The chain joins TRBV7-6 to TRBJ2-2; the match to TRBD1 covers 9 bases. This CDR3 has 15 amino acids. Losses at the gene ends were 4 bases for V and 3 bases for J; bases not matched to a gene: 3. CDR1 SGHVS and CDR2 FNYEAQ come from the germline V gene. For the CDR3, the DNA is TGTGCCAGCAGCTACCGGGACAGGGACACCGGGGAGCTGTTTTTT. Protein sequence: CASSYRDRDTGELFF.

The chain has TRBV7-3 and TRBJ2-2, with TRBD1 identical over 7 bases. This CDR3 region has 16 residues. Losses at the gene ends were 9 bases for V and 1 base for J; bases not matched to a gene: 11. Germline V gene lookup returns CDR1 SGHTA and CDR2 FQGTGA. DNA for the CDR3: TGTGCCAGGATCTACTACAGGGGACGGAACACCGGGGAGCTGTTTTTT. Residues: CARIYYRGRNTGELFF.

The chain employs TRBV6-1 and TRBJ2-5; possibly TRBD2 for D (6 bases). CDR1 MNHNS and CDR2 SASEGT come from the germline V gene. The CDR3 length is 13 residues. The V end was cut by 7 bases, the J end by 14 bases, with 23 bases between. This CDR3 is CASILEGGLGPYF. The CDR3 region has the DNA TGTGCCAGCATCCTAGAAGGAGGGCTTGGACCTTACTTC.

The genes are TRBV4-1 and TRBJ1-2, with D unresolved. Germline V gene sequence: CDR1 MGHRA, CDR2 YSYEKL. Trimming shortened V by 0 bases and J by 6 bases, and 14 bases separated the two germline ends. CDR3 length: 15 residues. The CDR3 DNA follows: TGCGCCAGCAGCCAAGATGGCAGATACCTGGATGGCTACACCTTC. It yields the protein CASSQDGRYLDGYTF.

This clonotype was detected many times. V and J are TRBV7-8 and TRBJ2-5; TRBD1 matches 9 bases. Germline CDR1 SGHVS, CDR2 FQNEAQ. With 5 bases clipped from V and 7 bases from J, the junction kept 8 bases outside the gene matches. The CDR3 consists of 14 residues. CDR3 in amino acids: CASSHGQGRGTQYF. Here the CDR3 DNA reads TGTGCCAGCAGCCACGGACAGGGGAGGGGGACCCAGTACTTC.

There are a few counts of this clonotype. The chain is built from TRBV7-9 and TRBJ1-2; D remains ambiguous. From germline, CDR1 is SEHNR and CDR2 FQNEAQ (reference sequence). V lost 1 base, J lost 4 bases, and 10 bases lay in between. This CDR3 has 14 residues. CDR3 nucleotide sequence: TGTGCCAGCAGCTTAGGTACACGGCGCTATGGCTACACCTTC. This codes for CASSLGTRRYGYTF.

In this sample, this clonotype turned up a few times. The chain uses TRBV6-8 and TRBJ2-7; the D gene is possibly TRBD1 (6 bases). V shed 8 bases and J shed 5 bases, with 19 bases lying between them. This CDR3 is built from 14 residues. Looked up from germline, CDR1 is MNHGY and CDR2 is SAAAGT. The CDR3 loop reads CASSPIQGMDEQYV. CDR3 DNA sequence: TGTGCCAGCTCCCCCATTCAGGGGATGGACGAGCAGTACGTC.

Comment on this clonotype: A much larger clone differs from this one at a single base, so this may be a read error. The CDR3 DNA is TGTGTCAGCAGCCCGGGACAGGGAGCAGATACGCAGTATTTT. Amino acid sequence: CVSSPGQGADTQYF. The rearrangement joins TRBV7-6 to TRBJ2-3; 9 bases line up with TRBD1. There are 14 residues in the CDR3. Germline V lookup: CDR1 SGHVS, CDR2 FNYEAQ.